Following are 12 T cell receptor beta chains from one sample sequenced in a study of blood T cells in healthy people across ages. Next came a second PCR, run for roughly 7 to 12 cycles, which used a sample-barcoded 5' primer along with a J-beta primer mix. TCRdb re-called the 5' RACE reads with MiXCR, one entry per CDR3 protein. The sample includes roughly 720,000 distinct CDR3 sequences, about 55% of them seen just once. Source material: blood. These receptors were taken from a man at least 80 years old in good health.

The gene calls are TRBV5-1 and TRBJ2-7; 7 nucleotides agree with TRBD1. The CDR3 is 17 residues long. Germline loops: CDR1 SGHRS, CDR2 YFSETQ. J gave up 2 bases and V 3 bases, and 14 bases lay outside the gene matches. Written as DNA, the CDR3 is TGCGCCAGCAGCTCTTCCTCGGAACAGGGGCGTCCCTACGAGCAGTACTTC. Translation: CASSSSSEQGRPYEQYF. Full variable domain (rest looked up from reference TRBV5-1 and TRBJ2-7): KAGVTQTPRYLIKTRGQQVTLSCSPISGHRSVSWYQQTPGQGLQFLFEYFSETQRNKGNFPGRFSGRQFSNSRSEMNVSTLELGDSALYLCASSSSSEQGRPYEQYFGPGTRLTVT.

This clonotype was counted between two and nine times. The chain couples TRBV20-1 to TRBJ2-1; D is possibly TRBD1 or TRBD2 (6 bases each). Germline CDR1 reads DFQATT; CDR2 reads SNEGSKA (reference sequence). CDR3 length equals 14 residues. V was pared by 0 bases and J by 6 bases, with 12 bases between. CDR3 sequence: CSARDLGGLNEQFF. The CDR3 DNA is TGCAGTGCTAGAGACCTGGGGGGCCTCAATGAGCAGTTCTTC.

This clonotype was counted between two and nine times. The genes are TRBV7-3 and TRBJ2-7; 7 bases are shared with TRBD2. The better agreement between TRBJ2-5 and the DNA end casts doubt on the J call. CDR3 length equals 16 residues. Germline V gene sequence: CDR1 SGHTA, CDR2 FQGTGA. Written as DNA, the CDR3 is TGTGCCAGCAGCTCCCGAGGTAGCGGGCATATGGAGACCCAGTACTTC. Its protein is CASSSRGSGHMETQYF.

The chain couples TRBV20-1 to TRBJ2-7, with D unresolved. The germline CDR1 and CDR2 sequences are DFQATT and SNEGSKA (reference sequence). The CDR3 contains 15 residues. Trimming removed 0 bases at V and 0 bases at J, with 12 bases between. CDR3 sequence: CSAREGSANSYEQYF. CDR3 DNA sequence: TGCAGTGCTAGAGAAGGATCGGCCAACTCCTACGAGCAGTACTTC.

The chain joins TRBV6-6 to TRBJ2-5; 10 bases agree with TRBD1. Near its end, the DNA agrees better with TRBJ2-7, so the J call may be wrong. Germline CDR1 and CDR2: MNHNY and SVGAGI (reference sequence). The length of the CDR3 is 16 residues. CDR3 sequence: CASSYPAGTGAYEQYF. For the CDR3, the DNA is TGTGCCAGCAGTTACCCGGCCGGGACAGGGGCCTACGAGCAGTACTTC.

DNA of the CDR3: TGCAGTGCTAGAGATGCGGGGCTGCATCTCCCGTCGCAGTATTTT. This gives the protein CSARDAGLHLPSQYF. V usage is TRBV20-1 and J usage is TRBJ2-3; TRBD2 might be the D (6 bases). Germline CDR1 DFQATT, CDR2 SNEGSKA (reference sequence). V was cut by 0 bases and J by 10 bases, with 20 bases left in between. The CDR3 covers 15 residues.

The chain combines TRBV14 with TRBJ2-7, with a tentative D call TRBD1 (6 bases). V lost 1 base and J 2 bases, leaving 15 bases between the germline ends. In germline, CDR1 is SGHDN, CDR2 FVKESK. This CDR3 comprises 16 residues. CDR3 coding DNA: TGTGCCAGCAGCCAAGGCCGACAGGTCCTGACCTACGAGCAGTACTTC. Translation: CASSQGRQVLTYEQYF. The full variable domain, rest sourced from reference TRBV14 and TRBJ2-7, is EAGVTQFPSHSVIEKGQTVTLRCDPISGHDNLYWYRRVMGKEIKFLLHFVKESKQDESGMPNNRFLAERTGGTYSTLKVQPAELEDSGVYFCASSQGRQVLTYEQYFGPGTRLTVT.

J is TRBJ1-4 and V is TRBV15; D perhaps matches TRBD1 (5 bases). The ends were cut back, 1 base at V and 7 bases at J, with 16 bases in the middle. This CDR3 has 16 amino acids. Germline CDR1 and CDR2: LNHNV and YYDKDF (reference sequence). The CDR3, as DNA: TGTGCCACCAGCAGAGGAGGAGCAGGGAGGTTTGAAAAACTGTTTTTT. The encoded protein is CATSRGGAGRFEKLFF.

The chain is built from TRBV20-1 and TRBJ2-5, with D maybe TRBD2 (6 bases). The end of the DNA aligns better with TRBJ2-7, so the J call may be wrong. The germline CDR1 and CDR2 sequences are DFQATT and SNEGSKA (reference sequence). The CDR3 length is 15 residues. CDR3 sequence: CSARVGGLKVAEQYF. Here the CDR3 DNA reads TGCAGTGCTAGAGTGGGGGGTTTAAAGGTAGCCGAGCAGTACTTC.

This clonotype was counted only a few times. The genes are TRBV7-9 and TRBJ2-5, with TRBD2 as a possible D gene (5 bases). Trimming cost V 5 bases and J 4 bases, with 20 bases left between them. CDR1 and CDR2 from the germline V gene are SEHNR and FQNEAQ (reference sequence). The CDR3 consists of 16 residues. This CDR3 reads CASSQPIGSVRETQYF. The CDR3 bases are TGTGCCAGCAGCCAACCAATAGGGAGTGTGCGAGAGACCCAGTACTTC. The full variable domain, rest sourced from reference TRBV7-9 and TRBJ2-5, is DTGVSQNPRHKITKRGQNVTFRCDPISEHNRLYWYRQTLGQGPEFLTYFQNEAQLEKSRLLSDRFSAERPKGSFSTLEIQRTEQGDSAMYLCASSQPIGSVRETQYFGPGTRLLVL.

The rearrangement joins TRBV15 to TRBJ2-1; tentative D call: TRBD2 (5 bases). Germline V lookup: CDR1 LNHNV, CDR2 YYDKDF (reference sequence). This CDR3 has 20 residues. V was trimmed by 0 bases and J by 3 bases, leaving 24 bases between them. Here the CDR3 reads CATSRDLLGNWPSDYNEQFF. CDR3 DNA: TGTGCCACCAGCAGAGATCTTCTCGGGAATTGGCCCTCGGACTACAATGAGCAGTTCTTC.

This sequence joins TRBV18 and TRBJ1-1; D perhaps matches TRBD1 (5 bases). V lost 5 bases to trimming and J lost 8 bases, with 15 bases between them. The CDR3 is made up of 13 amino acids. Germline V gene sequence: CDR1 KGHSH, CDR2 LQKENI. Here the CDR3 reads CASSGGAVEEAFF. The CDR3 DNA sequence: TGTGCCAGCTCAGGAGGGGCAGTCGAGGAAGCTTTCTTT.